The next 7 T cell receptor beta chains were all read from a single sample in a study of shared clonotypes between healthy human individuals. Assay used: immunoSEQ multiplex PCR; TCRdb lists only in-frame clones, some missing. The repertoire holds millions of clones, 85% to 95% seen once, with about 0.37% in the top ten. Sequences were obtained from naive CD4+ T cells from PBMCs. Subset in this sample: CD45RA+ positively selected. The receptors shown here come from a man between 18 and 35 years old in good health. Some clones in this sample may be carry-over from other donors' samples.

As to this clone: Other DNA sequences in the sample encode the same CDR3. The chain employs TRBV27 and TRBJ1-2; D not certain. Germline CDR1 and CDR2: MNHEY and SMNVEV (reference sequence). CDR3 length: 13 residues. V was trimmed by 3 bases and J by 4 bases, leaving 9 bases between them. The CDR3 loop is CASSFRTGYGYTF. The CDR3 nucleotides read TGTGCCAGCAGTTTCCGGACGGGCTATGGCTACACCTTC.

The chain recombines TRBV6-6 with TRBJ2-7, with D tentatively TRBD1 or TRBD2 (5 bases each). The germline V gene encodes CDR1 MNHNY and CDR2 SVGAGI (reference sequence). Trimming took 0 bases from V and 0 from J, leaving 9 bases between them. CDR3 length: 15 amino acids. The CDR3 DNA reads TGTGCCAGCAGTTACTCACCAGGGAGCTCCTACGAGCAGTACTTC. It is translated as CASSYSPGSSYEQYF.

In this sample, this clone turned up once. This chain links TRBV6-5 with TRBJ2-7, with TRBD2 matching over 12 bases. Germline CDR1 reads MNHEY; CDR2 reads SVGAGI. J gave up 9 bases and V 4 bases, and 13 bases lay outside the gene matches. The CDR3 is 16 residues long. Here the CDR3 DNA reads TGTGCCAGCAGTTCCCTCGCCCGCGGACTAGCGGGAAGGCAGTACTTC. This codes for CASSSLARGLAGRQYF.

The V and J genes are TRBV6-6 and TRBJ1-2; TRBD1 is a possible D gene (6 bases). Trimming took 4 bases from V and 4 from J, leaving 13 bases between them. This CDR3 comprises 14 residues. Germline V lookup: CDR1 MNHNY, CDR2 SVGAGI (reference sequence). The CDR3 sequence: CASSSAGTTYGYTF. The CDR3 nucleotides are TGTGCCAGCAGTTCCGCCGGGACAACCTATGGCTACACCTTC.

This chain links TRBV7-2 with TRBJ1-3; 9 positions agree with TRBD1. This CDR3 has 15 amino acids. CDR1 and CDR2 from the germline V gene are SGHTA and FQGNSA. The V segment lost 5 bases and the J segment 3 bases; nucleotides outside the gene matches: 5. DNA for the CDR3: TGTGCCAGCAGCATGGGGACAGGGTTTGGAAACACCATATATTTT. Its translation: CASSMGTGFGNTIYF. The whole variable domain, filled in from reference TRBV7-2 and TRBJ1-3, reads GAGVSQSPSNKVTEKGKDVELRCDPISGHTALYWYRQSLGQGLEFLIYFQGNSAPDKSGLPSDRFSAERTGGSVSTLTIQRTQQEDSAVYLCASSMGTGFGNTIYFGEGSWLTVV.

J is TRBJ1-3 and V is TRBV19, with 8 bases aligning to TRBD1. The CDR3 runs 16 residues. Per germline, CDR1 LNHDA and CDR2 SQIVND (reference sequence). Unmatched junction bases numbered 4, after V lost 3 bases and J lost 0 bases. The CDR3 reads CASSIRQGSSGNTIYF. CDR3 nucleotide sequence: TGTGCCAGTAGTATCCGACAGGGGAGCTCTGGAAACACCATATATTTT.

CDR3 sequence: CSVLRQPNTEAFF. The CDR3 DNA follows: TGCAGCGTGCTTAGACAGCCGAACACTGAAGCTTTCTTT. The gene calls are TRBV29-1 and TRBJ1-1; weak D call: TRBD1 (5 bases). In germline, CDR1 is SQVTM, CDR2 ANQGSEA. Trimming stripped 6 bases from V and 1 base from J, with 12 bases between. The length of the CDR3 is 13 residues.